Below, 20 T cell receptor beta chains from the same sample are listed, as sequenced in a study of shared clonotypes between healthy human individuals. Produced via immunoSEQ multiplex PCR; TCRdb's table is partial and in-frame only. The data show roughly 2 million clones, 95% seen once. The sequenced material came from naive CD4+ T cells sorted from blood. Noted subset: CD45RA+ positively selected. The receptors come from a man aged 18 to 29 in good health.

The genes are TRBV7-9 and TRBJ2-5, with D perhaps matching TRBD1 (6 bases). CDR3 length: 16 residues. Germline CDR1 reads SEHNR; CDR2 reads FQNEAQ (reference sequence). The V gene lost 2 bases and the J gene lost 3 bases, with 16 bases spanning the gap. The CDR3, as DNA: TGTGCCAGCAGCTTATTGGGCAGGGGTTTAGAAGAGACCCAGTACTTC. This gives the protein CASSLLGRGLEETQYF.

The gene calls are TRBV2 and TRBJ1-3; the match to TRBD1 covers 8 bases. This CDR3 is built from 16 residues. The J segment lost 0 bases and the V segment lost 1 base, leaving 2 bases of the junction unmatched. Germline-derived CDR1 and CDR2 are SNHLY and FYNNEI. CDR3 sequence (DNA): TGTGCCAGCAGTGAAGGGGACAGGCTCTCTGGAAACACCATATATTTT. It encodes CASSEGDRLSGNTIYF.

This clone was counted a single time. Other DNA sequences within the sample encode an identical CDR3. The CDR3 here is CASSLRRENTEAFF. The CDR3 DNA follows: TGTGCCAGCAGCTTACGCCGGGAGAACACTGAAGCTTTCTTT. The chain links TRBV7-2 to TRBJ1-1; D call uncertain. The CDR3 consists of 14 residues. CDR1 and CDR2 from the germline V gene are SGHTA and FQGNSA. V lost 2 bases and J lost 1, with 8 bases in between.

V gene TRBV11-3 combines with J gene TRBJ2-2, with 11 bases matching TRBD2. Per germline, CDR1 SGHNT and CDR2 YENEEA. The CDR3 totals 16 residues. Unmatched junction bases numbered 5, after V lost 5 bases and J lost 3 bases. In nucleotides, the CDR3 is TGTGCCAGCAGCGGTACTAGCGGGAGAGACACCGGGGAGCTGTTTTTT. Translated, it gives CASSGTSGRDTGELFF.

The J gene is TRBJ2-3, the V gene TRBV30, with D perhaps TRBD2 (5 bases). With 2 bases removed from V and 5 bases from J, the gap between germline ends came to 11 bases. This CDR3 has 13 amino acids. In germline, CDR1 is GTSNPN, CDR2 SVGIG (reference sequence). This CDR3 reads CAWSPGLLDTQYF. In DNA form, the CDR3 reads TGTGCCTGGAGTCCCGGACTGCTAGATACGCAGTATTTT.

On this clone: Other nucleotide sequences from this sample produce the same CDR3. The gene calls are TRBV7-9 and TRBJ1-4, with D maybe TRBD1 (6 bases). CDR3 length: 15 amino acids. Germline V gene sequence: CDR1 SEHNR, CDR2 FQNEAQ (reference sequence). The V end lost 2 bases, the J end lost 2 bases, and 9 bases lay between the germline ends. The CDR3 spells CASSLSRGTNEKLFF. CDR3 DNA sequence: TGTGCCAGCAGCTTAAGCAGGGGTACTAATGAAAAACTGTTTTTT.

This sequence joins TRBV30 and TRBJ2-7, with 7 bases identical to TRBD2. Germline CDR1 GTSNPN, CDR2 SVGIG (reference sequence). There are 13 residues in the CDR3. The V gene end was trimmed by 8 bases and the J gene end by 4 bases; junction bases not matched to a gene: 11. The CDR3 coding sequence is TGTGCCGGAGCCGGGACTACAAGATACGAGCAGTACTTC. This codes for CAGAGTTRYEQYF.

CDR3 region: CASSTTPTSWAYEQYF. The DNA of the CDR3 is TGTGCCAGCAGCACAACGCCGACTAGTTGGGCCTACGAGCAGTACTTC. The chain links TRBV21-1 to TRBJ2-7; TRBD2, the D gene given by the table, was not confirmed from the DNA. TRBV21-1 is marked as a pseudogene. CDR3 size: 16 residues.

This chain uses TRBV5-1 with TRBJ1-2; 8 bases are shared with TRBD1. The CDR3 covers 14 residues. The V segment lost 2 bases and the J segment 3 bases; nucleotides outside the gene matches: 3. Germline V gene sequence: CDR1 SGHRS, CDR2 YFSETQ. For the CDR3, the DNA is TGCGCCAGCAGCTTCCCGGACAGGGACTATGGCTACACCTTC. Translating it yields CASSFPDRDYGYTF.

In this sample, this clone turned up once. V gene TRBV10-1 combines with J gene TRBJ2-7; 10 bases are a match to TRBD1. Germline lookup yields CDR1 WNHNN and CDR2 SYGVQD (reference sequence). Trimming took 5 bases from V and 4 from J; bases not matched to a gene: 2. The CDR3 has 13 amino acids. The chain's CDR3 is CASSWDRGYEQYF. CDR3 DNA sequence: TGCGCCAGCAGTTGGGACAGGGGTTACGAGCAGTACTTC.

Turning to this clone: Other DNA variants within this sample encode the same CDR3. V is TRBV28 and J is TRBJ1-5; tentative D call: TRBD1 (5 bases). V was trimmed by 5 bases and J by 1 base, leaving 12 bases between them. The CDR3 consists of 15 residues. Germline V gene data show CDR1 as MDHEN and CDR2 as SYDVKM. CDR3 amino acids: CASSRTGGSNQPQHF. The CDR3 coding sequence is TGTGCCAGCAGTCGGACGGGGGGAAGCAATCAGCCCCAGCATTTT.

The chain is built from TRBV28 and TRBJ1-2; 9 bases map to TRBD1. V gave up 2 bases and J gave up 5 bases; unmatched junction bases: 9. The CDR3 covers 16 residues. Per the germline V gene, CDR1 is MDHEN and CDR2 is SYDVKM. The CDR3 DNA follows: TGTGCCAGCAGTTTAGATATCCAGACAGGGGGGTATGGCTACACCTTC. It codes for CASSLDIQTGGYGYTF.

CDR3 in DNA: TGTGCCAGCAGCGTAGACGTACGGCTGCAGCGAGTTAACTATGGCTACACCTTC. Its protein product is CASSVDVRLQRVNYGYTF. The chain is built from TRBV9 and TRBJ1-2; D is ambiguous. Trimming removed 0 bases at V and 1 base at J, with 19 bases between. The CDR3 runs 18 residues. From germline, CDR1 is SGDLS and CDR2 YYNGEE. The full variable domain, in which reference TRBV9 and TRBJ1-2 provide the parts outside the CDR3, is DSGVTQTPKHLITATGQRVTLRCSPRSGDLSVYWYQQSLDQGLQFLIQYYNGEERAKGNILERFSAQQFPDLHSELNLSSLELGDSALYFCASSVDVRLQRVNYGYTFGSGTRLTVV.

The rearrangement links TRBV9 to TRBJ1-4; D uncertain. The V gene lost 4 bases and the J gene lost 0 bases, with 13 bases spanning the gap. The CDR3 length is 16 residues. Germline V lookup: CDR1 SGDLS, CDR2 YYNGEE. CDR3 in DNA: TGTGCCAGCAGCCCCCACCCAGTTACAACTAATGAAAAACTGTTTTTT. Protein: CASSPHPVTTNEKLFF.

The chain recombines TRBV5-1 with TRBJ1-2; tentatively, D is TRBD1 (6 bases). Trimming left V 3 bases short and J 0 bases short, with 9 bases between. There are 14 residues in the CDR3. The germline V gene encodes CDR1 SGHRS and CDR2 YFSETQ. CDR3 sequence (DNA): TGCGCCAGCAGCTGGGACATAGCTAACTATGGCTACACCTTC. Translation: CASSWDIANYGYTF.

Of note for this clone: This same CDR3 is encoded by further DNA sequences in the sample. The genes are TRBV6-5 and TRBJ2-7; D may match TRBD1 or TRBD2 (6 bases each). Germline CDR1 and CDR2: MNHEY and SVGAGI. This CDR3 is 15 amino acids long. V was cut by 2 bases and J by 0 bases, with 11 bases left in between. For the CDR3, the DNA is TGTGCCAGCAGTTACGGGGGGCAGTCCTCCTACGAGCAGTACTTC. Protein sequence: CASSYGGQSSYEQYF.

The V and J genes are TRBV7-8 and TRBJ2-5, with 9 nucleotides matching TRBD1. Germline V gene lookup returns CDR1 SGHVS and CDR2 FQNEAQ. The CDR3 consists of 13 residues. Germline trimming cut 1 base from V and 11 bases from J; bases unmatched to any gene: 5. The chain's CDR3 is CASSLVGQGFQYF. The CDR3 DNA follows: TGTGCCAGCAGCTTAGTAGGACAGGGGTTTCAGTACTTC.

The J gene is TRBJ1-2, the V gene TRBV7-2; 8 bases align to TRBD1. The CDR3 loop spans 16 amino acids. V shed 3 bases, J shed 6 bases, and the junction held 12 bases outside the gene matches. Per the germline V gene, CDR1 is SGHTA and CDR2 is FQGNSA. The CDR3 here is CASSFFDRQGTHGYTF. The CDR3 nucleotides are TGTGCCAGCAGCTTCTTCGACAGACAGGGGACACATGGCTACACCTTC.

This clone was found once. The chain employs TRBV7-9 and TRBJ2-2; 7 bases are shared with TRBD2. The J segment lost 4 bases and the V segment lost 5 bases, leaving 7 bases of the junction unmatched. The CDR3 runs to 15 residues. Germline loops: CDR1 SEHNR, CDR2 FQNEAQ (reference sequence). The CDR3 DNA follows: TGTGCCAGCAGCCCCGGGACTATTTCCACCGGGGAGCTGTTTTTT. Its protein is CASSPGTISTGELFF.

The V call is TRBV5-1, the J call TRBJ2-2, with no clear D. Trimming removed 0 bases at V and 2 bases at J, with 8 bases between. This CDR3 spans 15 amino acids. Per the germline V gene, CDR1 is SGHRS and CDR2 is YFSETQ. CDR3 coding DNA: TGCGCCAGCAGCTTGGCGGCGTATAACACCGGGGAGCTGTTTTTT. This sequence encodes CASSLAAYNTGELFF. Looking up the rest from reference TRBV5-1 and TRBJ2-2 gives the full variable domain: KAGVTQTPRYLIKTRGQQVTLSCSPISGHRSVSWYQQTPGQGLQFLFEYFSETQRNKGNFPGRFSGRQFSNSRSEMNVSTLELGDSALYLCASSLAAYNTGELFFGEGSRLTVL.